The clone carrying this T cell receptor beta chain was counted at least ten times. TRAV- and TRBV-specific primers were used for first-strand cDNA, which covered alpha and beta chains. It was with a constant-region primer and a V-primer adapter that TCRs were amplified over approximately 18 PCR cycles. TCRdb reprocessed the reads via MiXCR and lists one record per CDR3 protein. The sample carries nearly 95,000 distinct CDR3 sequences, roughly 9% recorded once. Germline V lookup: CDR1 MNHEY, CDR2 SVGEGT. There are 14 residues in the CDR3. Germline trimming cut 2 bases from V and 9 bases from J; bases unmatched to any gene: 4. This record comes from a study of low-dose radiotherapy and immunotherapy resistance in tumors. In the study overall: Cohort 1 patients were irradiated with 0.5 Gy fractions every 2 weeks to 6.5 Gy total.

The time point: before trial treatment. The chain has TRBV6-2 or TRBV6-3 and TRBJ2-1; 10 bases align to TRBD2. Sequenced material: PBMCs, taken before treatment. This sequence originates from a male donor with prostate cancer. For the CDR3, the DNA is TGTGCCAGCAGTTACGCTAGCGGGAGAGGTGAGCAGTTCTTC. Protein: CASSYASGRGEQFF.